The text below deals with one T cell receptor (beta chain). What it recognizes is unknown. This specimen belongs to a study of shared clonotypes between healthy human individuals. Notes on the study in general: Generation of non-shared clonotypes was less probable than generation of clonotypes shared by all four donors.

Trimming stripped 2 bases from V and 2 bases from J, with 9 bases between. The length of the CDR3 is 14 residues. Looked up from germline, CDR1 is SGHRS and CDR2 is YFSETQ. Several immunoSEQ plates held equal portions of the genomic DNA taken from each subset. Authors' analysis steps: Junction-only immunoSEQ data arrived without quality scores, meaning filtering differed. Sequencing used immunoSEQ multiplex PCR; TCRdb keeps in-frame clones, though not all of them. The V and J calls and clone size were taken over from that table, and D and trimming were inferred from the DNA. The table has hundreds of thousands of clones, approximately 97% seen once. Into CD45RA+ naive and CD45RA-negative memory subsets, the CD4+ cells were split.

This TCR was sampled from a woman between 25 and 40 years old in good health. Source material: naive CD4+ T cells sorted from blood. Indicated subset: CD45RA+ positively selected. This sequence joins TRBV5-1 and TRBJ2-3; D not certain. The DNA of the CDR3 is TGCGCCAGCAGCTTTGTCCAAAACACAGATACGCAGTATTTT. Its translation: CASSFVQNTDTQYF.